Following are 9 T cell receptor beta chains from one sample sequenced in a study of blood T cells in healthy people across ages. It was with a sample-barcoded 5' primer and a J-beta primer mix that a second PCR of about 6 to 12 cycles was run. TCRdb ran MiXCR on the 5' RACE reads and lists one entry per CDR3 protein. The sample has some 1.5 million distinct CDR3 sequences, roughly 27% seen once. Sequencing was carried out using blood. The source of these receptors is a woman under 40 in good health.

V is TRBV12-3 or TRBV12-4 and J is TRBJ2-5; 12 bases are shared with TRBD2. V dropped 2 bases and J dropped 3; count of bases not matched to a gene: 4. This CDR3 spans 16 amino acids. The CDR3 is CASSLRASGGEETQYF. Here the CDR3 DNA reads TGTGCCAGCAGTTTAAGGGCTAGCGGGGGGGAAGAGACCCAGTACTTC.

In this sample, this clonotype turned up many times. The gene calls are TRBV5-1 and TRBJ2-7; D possibly corresponds to TRBD2 (6 bases). V was cut by 0 bases and J by 7 bases, with 14 bases left in between. The CDR3 extends over 14 amino acids. Looked up from germline, CDR1 is SGHRS and CDR2 is YFSETQ. The CDR3 reads CASSLAADRGEQYF. CDR3 DNA sequence: TGCGCCAGCAGCTTGGCGGCCGATCGGGGGGAGCAGTACTTC.

This clonotype has ten or more counts. This sequence joins TRBV29-1 and TRBJ2-7; 7 bases agree with TRBD1. The CDR3 extends over 12 amino acids. V shed 8 bases and J 4 bases; nucleotides not matched to a gene: 8. Per the germline V gene, CDR1 is SQVTM and CDR2 is ANQGSEA. DNA of the CDR3: TGCAGCTGCCAAGGGGGCTCGTACGAGCAGTACTTC. Protein: CSCQGGSYEQYF.

This clonotype has only a few counts. A much more abundant neighbour one base away suggests this may be a read error. The V and J genes are TRBV20-1 and TRBJ2-7; D is undetermined. The DNA matches TRBJ2-5 better at its end, which makes the J call doubtful. Germline CDR1 DFQATT, CDR2 SNEGSKA (reference sequence). There are 13 residues in the CDR3. The CDR3 spells CSARVPPGMTQYF. The DNA for the CDR3 is TGCAGTGCTAGAGTCCCCCCGGGTATGACCCAGTACTTC.

This clonotype was observed at least ten times. This chain connects TRBV10-3 to TRBJ2-7; 8 bases are a match to TRBD2. From germline, CDR1 is ENHRY and CDR2 SYGVKD. This CDR3 region has 15 residues. The V segment lost 10 bases and the J segment 2 bases; nucleotides outside the gene matches: 13. The CDR3 region is CATRLATEGPYEQYF. The CDR3 region has the DNA TGTGCCACCAGACTAGCGACGGAAGGGCCCTACGAGCAGTACTTC.

The J gene is TRBJ2-7, the V gene TRBV5-1; 12 bases are shared with TRBD1. The CDR3 loop spans 17 amino acids. CDR1 is SGHRS, CDR2 YFSETQ, per germline. The junction had 11 bases not matched to a gene; V was cut back by 0 bases and J by 7 bases. CDR3 DNA: TGCGCCAGCAGCTTGGAGTCGGGACAGGGGGCGTTGAGTGAGCAGTACTTC. Residues: CASSLESGQGALSEQYF.

The table lists this clonotype with many counts. The rearrangement joins TRBV7-2 to TRBJ2-7; D possibly corresponds to TRBD2 (5 bases). Germline V gene sequence: CDR1 SGHTA, CDR2 FQGNSA. Trimming pared 1 base from V and 4 bases from J, leaving 14 bases between. This CDR3 region has 15 residues. As DNA, the CDR3 is TGTGCCAGCAGCTTAGGGCCCGTAGGAGGATACGAGCAGTACTTC. Translation: CASSLGPVGGYEQYF.

This clonotype was observed a handful of times. The chain is built from TRBV3-1 and TRBJ1-1; unclear D gene. V lost 5 bases, J lost 7 bases, and 11 bases lay in between. The CDR3 consists of 12 residues. The germline V gene has CDR1 LGHDT and CDR2 YNNKEL (reference sequence). CDR3 amino acids: CASSALGREAFF. The CDR3 DNA sequence: TGTGCCAGCAGCGCTCTTGGACGTGAAGCTTTCTTT.

This clonotype was seen more than once but under ten times. This chain connects TRBV20-1 to TRBJ2-3, with 7 positions matching TRBD2. The CDR3 extends over 14 amino acids. Germline CDR1 and CDR2: DFQATT and SNEGSKA (reference sequence). J was trimmed by 5 bases and V by 6 bases; bases with no gene match: 11. CDR3 sequence (DNA): TGCAGTGCCCCCTTTGAGGCTAGCGGAGATACGCAGTATTTT. Protein sequence: CSAPFEASGDTQYF.